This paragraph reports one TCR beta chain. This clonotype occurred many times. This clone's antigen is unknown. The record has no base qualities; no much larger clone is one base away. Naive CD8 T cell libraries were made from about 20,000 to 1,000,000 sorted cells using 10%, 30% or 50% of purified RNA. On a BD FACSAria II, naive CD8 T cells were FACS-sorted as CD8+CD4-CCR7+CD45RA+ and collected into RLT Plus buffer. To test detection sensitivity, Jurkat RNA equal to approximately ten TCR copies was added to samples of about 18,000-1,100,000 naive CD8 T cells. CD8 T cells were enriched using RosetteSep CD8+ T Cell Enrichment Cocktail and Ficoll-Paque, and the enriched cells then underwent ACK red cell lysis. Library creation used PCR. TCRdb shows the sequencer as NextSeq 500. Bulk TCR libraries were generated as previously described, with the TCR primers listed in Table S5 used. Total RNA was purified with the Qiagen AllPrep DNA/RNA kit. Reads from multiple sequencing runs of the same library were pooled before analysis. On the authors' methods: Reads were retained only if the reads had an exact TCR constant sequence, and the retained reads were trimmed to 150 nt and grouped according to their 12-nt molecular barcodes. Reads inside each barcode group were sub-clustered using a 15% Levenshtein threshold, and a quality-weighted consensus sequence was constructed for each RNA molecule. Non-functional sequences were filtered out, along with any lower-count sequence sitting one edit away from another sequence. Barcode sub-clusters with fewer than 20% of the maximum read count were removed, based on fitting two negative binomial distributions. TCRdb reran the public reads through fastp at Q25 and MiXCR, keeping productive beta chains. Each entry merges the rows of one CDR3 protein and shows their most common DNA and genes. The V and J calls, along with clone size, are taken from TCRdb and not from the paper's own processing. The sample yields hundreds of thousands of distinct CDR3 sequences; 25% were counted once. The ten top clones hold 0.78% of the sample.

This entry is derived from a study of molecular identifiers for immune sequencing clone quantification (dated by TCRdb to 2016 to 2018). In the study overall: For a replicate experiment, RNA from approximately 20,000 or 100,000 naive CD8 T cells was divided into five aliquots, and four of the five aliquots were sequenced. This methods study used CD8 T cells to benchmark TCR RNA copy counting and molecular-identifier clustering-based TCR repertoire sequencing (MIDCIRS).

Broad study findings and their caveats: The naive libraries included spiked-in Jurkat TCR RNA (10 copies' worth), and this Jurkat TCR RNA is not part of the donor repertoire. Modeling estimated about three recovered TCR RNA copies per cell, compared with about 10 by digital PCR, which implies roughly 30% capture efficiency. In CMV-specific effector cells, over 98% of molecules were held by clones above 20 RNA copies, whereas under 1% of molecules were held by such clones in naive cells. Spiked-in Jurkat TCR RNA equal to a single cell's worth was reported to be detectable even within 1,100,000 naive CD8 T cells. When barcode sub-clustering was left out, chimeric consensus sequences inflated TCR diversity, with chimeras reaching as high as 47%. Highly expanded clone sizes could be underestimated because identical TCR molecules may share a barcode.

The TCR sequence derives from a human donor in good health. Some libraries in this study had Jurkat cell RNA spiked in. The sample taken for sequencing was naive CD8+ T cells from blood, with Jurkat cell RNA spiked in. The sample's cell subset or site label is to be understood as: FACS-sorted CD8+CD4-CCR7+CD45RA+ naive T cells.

The bases are TGTGCCAGCAGCGCGGGACAGGGTTTGGACGAGCAGTACTTC. It codes for CASSAGQGLDEQYF. Recombination linked TRBV9 to TRBJ2-7, and 9 junctional nucleotides match TRBD1. Reading the germline V gene gives CDR1 SGDLS and CDR2 YYNGEE. V ends up 3 bases short and J 5 bases short, with an unmatched junction base count of 6. The CDR3 contains 14 residues, cysteine and phenylalanine counted. The entry retains the CDR3 DNA only, 42 bases that are in frame from base 1.